This T cell receptor (beta chain) derives from a study of blood T cell repertoires in COVID-19. Across the whole study: Collection of acute and convalescent COVID-19 samples took place in the United States, Italy and Spain.

With 5 bases removed from V and 7 bases from J, the gap between germline ends came to 12 bases. Germline CDR1 is SGHTA and CDR2 is FQGTGA. The CDR3 totals 13 residues. Study processing details: Reference gene primer amplification gave estimated nucleated cell counts. Repertoires were generated with immunoSEQ multiplex PCR, while TCRdb's copy carries only in-frame clones and drops some. The V and J calls and clone size are taken from that table; D and trimming were inferred from the DNA. The sample lists some 250,000 clones, approximately 84% occurring once. This sequence was found in a woman aged 25-40 years who had recovered from COVID-19. The chain couples TRBV7-3 to TRBJ2-1; the D is unclear. The sample comprised peripheral blood. In nucleotides, the CDR3 is TGTGCCAGCAGCACAACAATCTCTAATGAGCAGTTCTTC. This translates into CASSTTISNEQFF.